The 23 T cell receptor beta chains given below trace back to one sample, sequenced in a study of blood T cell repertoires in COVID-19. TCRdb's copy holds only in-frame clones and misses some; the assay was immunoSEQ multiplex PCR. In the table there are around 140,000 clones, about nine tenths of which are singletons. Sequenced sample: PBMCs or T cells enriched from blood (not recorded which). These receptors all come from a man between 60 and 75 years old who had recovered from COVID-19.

This CDR3 reads CASSYDDTGYTF. Written as DNA, the CDR3 is TGTGCCAGCAGTTACGATGACACTGGCTACACCTTC. The V and J genes are TRBV6-6 and TRBJ1-2, with D uncertain. Trimming left V 2 bases short and J 7 bases short, with 8 bases between. CDR1 and CDR2 from the germline V gene are MNHNY and SVGAGI (reference sequence). This CDR3 is 12 amino acids long.

The CDR3 DNA follows: TGTGCCACCAGCAGAGATCAGGCCTACGAGCAGTACTTC. Its protein is CATSRDQAYEQYF. This chain links TRBV15 with TRBJ2-7; D is unresolved. The V gene lost 0 bases and the J gene lost 2 bases, with 5 bases spanning the gap. This CDR3 spans 13 amino acids. CDR1 LNHNV and CDR2 YYDKDF come from the germline V gene (reference sequence).

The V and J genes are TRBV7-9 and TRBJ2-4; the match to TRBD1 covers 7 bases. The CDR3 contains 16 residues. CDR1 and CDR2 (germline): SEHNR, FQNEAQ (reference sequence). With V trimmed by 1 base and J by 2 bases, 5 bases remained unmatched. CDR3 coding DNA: TGTGCCAGCAGCTTAGTCAAGACAGGGCCCAAAAACATTCAGTACTTC. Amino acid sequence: CASSLVKTGPKNIQYF.

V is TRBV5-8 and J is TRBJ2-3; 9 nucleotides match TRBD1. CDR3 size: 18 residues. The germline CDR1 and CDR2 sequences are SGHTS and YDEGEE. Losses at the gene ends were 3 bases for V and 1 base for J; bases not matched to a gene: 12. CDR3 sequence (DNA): TGTGCCAGCAGCTCCGAGCCGGGACAGGGACGGGGCACAGATACGCAGTATTTT. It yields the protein CASSSEPGQGRGTDTQYF.

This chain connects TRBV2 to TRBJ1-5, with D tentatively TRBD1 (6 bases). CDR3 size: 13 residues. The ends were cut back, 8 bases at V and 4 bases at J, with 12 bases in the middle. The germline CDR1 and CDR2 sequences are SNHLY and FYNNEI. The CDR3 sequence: CASEQGANQPQHF. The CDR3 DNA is TGTGCCAGCGAACAGGGCGCAAATCAGCCCCAGCATTTT.

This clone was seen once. The CDR3 DNA reads as TGTGCCACCAGCAGAGATTCGACTGGTTGGACCTACGAGCAGTACTTC. Translating gives CATSRDSTGWTYEQYF. V and J are TRBV15 and TRBJ2-7; D gene uncertain. The CDR3 totals 16 residues. Trimming stripped 0 bases from V and 2 bases from J, with 14 bases between. CDR1 LNHNV and CDR2 YYDKDF come from the germline V gene (reference sequence). Based on the CDR3 plus reference TRBV15 and TRBJ2-7, the full variable domain is DAMVIQNPRYQVTQFGKPVTLSCSQTLNHNVMYWYQQKSSQAPKLLFHYYDKDFNNEADTPDNFQSRRPNTSFCFLDIRSPGLGDTAMYLCATSRDSTGWTYEQYFGPGTRLTVT.

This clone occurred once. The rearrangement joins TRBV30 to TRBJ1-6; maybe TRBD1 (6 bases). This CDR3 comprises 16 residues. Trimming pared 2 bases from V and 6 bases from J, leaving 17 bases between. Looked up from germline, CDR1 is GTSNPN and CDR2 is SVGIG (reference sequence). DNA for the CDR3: TGTGCCTGGAGTCCACCCGGACAGTTCTTTAATTCACCCCTCCACTTT. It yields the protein CAWSPPGQFFNSPLHF.

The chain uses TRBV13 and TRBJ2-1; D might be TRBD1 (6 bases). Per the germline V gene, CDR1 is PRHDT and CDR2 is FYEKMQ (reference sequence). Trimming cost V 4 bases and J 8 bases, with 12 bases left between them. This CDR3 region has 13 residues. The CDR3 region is CASSYRDNDEQFF. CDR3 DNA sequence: TGTGCCAGCAGCTACCGGGACAACGATGAGCAGTTCTTC. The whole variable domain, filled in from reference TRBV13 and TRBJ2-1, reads AAGVIQSPRHLIKEKRETATLKCYPIPRHDTVYWYQQGPGQDPQFLISFYEKMQSDKGSIPDRFSAQQFSDYHSELNMSSLELGDSALYFCASSYRDNDEQFFGPGTRLTVL.

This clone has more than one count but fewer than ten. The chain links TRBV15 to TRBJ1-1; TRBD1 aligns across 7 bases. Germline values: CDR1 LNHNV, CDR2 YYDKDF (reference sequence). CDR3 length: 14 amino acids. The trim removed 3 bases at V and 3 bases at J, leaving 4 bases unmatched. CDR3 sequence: CATSSTGQYTEAFF. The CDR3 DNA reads TGTGCCACCAGCAGCACGGGACAGTACACTGAAGCTTTCTTT.

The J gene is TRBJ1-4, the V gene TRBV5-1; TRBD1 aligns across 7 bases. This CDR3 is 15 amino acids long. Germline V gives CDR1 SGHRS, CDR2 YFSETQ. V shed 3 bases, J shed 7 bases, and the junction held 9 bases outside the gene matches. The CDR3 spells CASSWTGTGVEKLFF. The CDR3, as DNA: TGCGCCAGCAGCTGGACCGGCACAGGGGTTGAAAAACTGTTTTTT. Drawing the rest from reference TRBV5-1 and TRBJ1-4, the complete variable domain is KAGVTQTPRYLIKTRGQQVTLSCSPISGHRSVSWYQQTPGQGLQFLFEYFSETQRNKGNFPGRFSGRQFSNSRSEMNVSTLELGDSALYLCASSWTGTGVEKLFFGSGTQLSVL.

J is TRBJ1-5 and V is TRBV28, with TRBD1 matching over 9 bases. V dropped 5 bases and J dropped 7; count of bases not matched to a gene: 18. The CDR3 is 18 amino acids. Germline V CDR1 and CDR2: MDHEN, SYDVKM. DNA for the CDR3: TGTGCCAGCAGTGAAGGGACAGGGAAGGCAAAGAAGGGCCAGCCCCAGCATTTT. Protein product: CASSEGTGKAKKGQPQHF.

CDR3 in amino acids: CASSEQGASTF. DNA of the CDR3: TGTGCCAGCAGCGAACAGGGGGCGAGCACCTTC. The chain employs TRBV2 and TRBJ1-2; 9 bases align to TRBD1. The germline V gene has CDR1 SNHLY and CDR2 FYNNEI. V shed 6 bases and J 13 bases; nucleotides not matched to a gene: 6. The CDR3 loop spans 11 amino acids. The full variable domain, rest sourced from reference TRBV2 and TRBJ1-2, is EPEVTQTPSHQVTQMGQEVILRCVPISNHLYFYWYRQILGQKVEFLVSFYNNEISEKSEIFDDQFSVERPDGSNFTLKIRSTKLEDSAMYFCASSEQGASTFGSGTRLTVV.

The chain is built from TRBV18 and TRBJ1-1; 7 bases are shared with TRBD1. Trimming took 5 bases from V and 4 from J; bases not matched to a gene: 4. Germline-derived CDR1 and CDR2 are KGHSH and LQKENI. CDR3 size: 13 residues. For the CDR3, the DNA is TGTGCCAGCTCAACCCACAGGGGCACTGAAGCTTTCTTT. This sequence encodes CASSTHRGTEAFF.

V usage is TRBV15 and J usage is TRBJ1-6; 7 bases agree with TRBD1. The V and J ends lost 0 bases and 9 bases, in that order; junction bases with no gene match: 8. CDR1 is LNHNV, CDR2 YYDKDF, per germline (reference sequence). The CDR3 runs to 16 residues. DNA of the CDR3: TGTGCCACCAGCAGAGACCAGAACAGGGGTTTTTCACCCCTCCACTTT. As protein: CATSRDQNRGFSPLHF.

The CDR3 DNA follows: TGCGCCAGCAGCCAAGACAGGGGGTGGTCCCAGCATTTT. Protein sequence: CASSQDRGWSQHF. The chain has TRBV4-1 and TRBJ1-5; 7 bases line up with TRBD1. V was pared by 0 bases and J by 11 bases, with 4 bases of the junction left unmatched. This CDR3 comprises 13 residues. Germline V gene data show CDR1 as MGHRA and CDR2 as YSYEKL.

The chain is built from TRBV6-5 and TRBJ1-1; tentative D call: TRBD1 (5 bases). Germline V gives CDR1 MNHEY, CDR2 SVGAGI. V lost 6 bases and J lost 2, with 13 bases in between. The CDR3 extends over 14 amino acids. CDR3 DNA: TGTGCCAGCAGGCAGGGAGGCATAAACACTGAAGCTTTCTTT. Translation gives CASRQGGINTEAFF.

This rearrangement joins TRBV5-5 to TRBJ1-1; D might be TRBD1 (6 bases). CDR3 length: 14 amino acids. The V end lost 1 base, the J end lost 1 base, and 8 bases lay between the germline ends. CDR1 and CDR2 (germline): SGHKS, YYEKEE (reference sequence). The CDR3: CASSLRTENTEAFF. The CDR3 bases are TGTGCCAGCAGCTTGAGGACAGAGAACACTGAAGCTTTCTTT.

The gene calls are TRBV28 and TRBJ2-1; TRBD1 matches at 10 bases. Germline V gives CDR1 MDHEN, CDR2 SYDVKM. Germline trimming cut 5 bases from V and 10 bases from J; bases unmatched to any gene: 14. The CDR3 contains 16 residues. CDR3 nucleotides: TGTGCCAGCAGTAGATCGCCGAGACAGGGGGCGAACGAGCAGTTCTTC. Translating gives CASSRSPRQGANEQFF.

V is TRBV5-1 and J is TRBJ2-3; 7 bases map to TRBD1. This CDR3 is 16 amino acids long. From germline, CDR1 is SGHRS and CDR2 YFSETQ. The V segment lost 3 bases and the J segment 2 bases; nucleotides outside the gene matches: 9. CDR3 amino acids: CASSSETGTITDTQYF. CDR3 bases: TGCGCCAGCAGCTCTGAGACAGGGACAATCACAGATACGCAGTATTTT.

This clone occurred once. In DNA, the CDR3 is TGCGCCAGCAGCCAACACAGGGACTCACCCCTCCACTTT. It yields the protein CASSQHRDSPLHF. The chain links TRBV4-1 to TRBJ1-6; possibly TRBD1 for D (6 bases). The CDR3 length is 13 residues. Germline V gives CDR1 MGHRA, CDR2 YSYEKL. Trimming removed 2 bases from V and 10 bases from J, with 9 bases in between.

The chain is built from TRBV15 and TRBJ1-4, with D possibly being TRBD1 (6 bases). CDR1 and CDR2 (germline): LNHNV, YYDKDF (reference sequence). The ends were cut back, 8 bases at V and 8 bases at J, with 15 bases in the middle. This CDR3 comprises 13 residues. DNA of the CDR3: TGTGCCACCGCTGGGGGGGCGAAAGAAAAACTGTTTTTT. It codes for CATAGGAKEKLFF.

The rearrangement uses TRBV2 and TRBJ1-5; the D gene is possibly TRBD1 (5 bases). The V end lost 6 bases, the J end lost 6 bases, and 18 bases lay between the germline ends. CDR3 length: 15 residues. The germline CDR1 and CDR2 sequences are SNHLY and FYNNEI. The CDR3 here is CASRPTWGVGQPQHF. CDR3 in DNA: TGTGCCAGCAGACCAACCTGGGGGGTGGGTCAGCCCCAGCATTTT.

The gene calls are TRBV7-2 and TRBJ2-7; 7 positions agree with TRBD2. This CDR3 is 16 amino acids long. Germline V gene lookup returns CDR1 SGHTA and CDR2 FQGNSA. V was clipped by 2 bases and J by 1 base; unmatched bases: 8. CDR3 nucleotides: TGTGCCAGCAGCTTATTCTCGAGGCGGGGGTCCTACGAGCAGTACTTC. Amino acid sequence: CASSLFSRRGSYEQYF.